This T cell receptor beta chain is from a study of OX40 agonist ivuxolimab in advanced cancers. This clone appeared a single time. Assay used: immunoSEQ multiplex PCR; TCRdb lists only in-frame clones, some missing. The data hold about 42,000 clones, with roughly 77% observed a single time. The material sequenced was CD4+ or CD8+ T cells sorted from blood, taken in a trial of the OX40 agonist ivuxolimab. This sequence was found in an adult with an advanced solid tumor such as melanoma, head and neck, liver or kidney cancer.

The CDR3 DNA is TGTGCCAGCATAGCAGGGGGCGCATCTAGCAATGAGCAGTTCTTC. Translating gives CASIAGGASSNEQFF. The V call is TRBV28, the J call TRBJ2-1; 8 nucleotides line up with TRBD1. The junction had 11 bases not matched to a gene; V was cut back by 7 bases and J by 6 bases. Germline V gene data show CDR1 as MDHEN and CDR2 as SYDVKM. This CDR3 spans 15 amino acids.